Listed here are 22 T cell receptor beta chains from one sample, sequenced in a study of regulatory T cells in long-lasting Graves disease. Building of the TCR beta libraries involved iRepertoire HTBI primers and Arm-PCR of CDR3 regions. MiXCR was run by TCRdb on the multiplex PCR reads, yielding one entry per CDR3 protein. The sample lists more than 300,000 distinct CDR3 sequences, 15% to 20% seen once, with 20% to 25% in the top ten. The time point is: newly diagnosed GD, antithyroid drugs for less than 3 months. The TCR library was made from RNA that had been extracted from PBMCs in TRIzol. These data were also filed under a second study, of T cells in Graves' hyperthyroidism and ophthalmopathy.

The sequencing here drew on peripheral blood mononuclear cells (PBMCs), taken at new diagnosis, from a patient treated with antithyroid drugs. These receptors originate from a woman between 18 and 29 years old with Graves disease.

This clonotype was recorded many times. The J gene is TRBJ1-1, the V gene TRBV29-1; D remains unclear. V lost 4 bases to trimming and J lost 0 bases, with 9 bases between them. This CDR3 spans 13 amino acids. Germline CDR1 is SQVTM and CDR2 is ANQGSEA. The CDR3 DNA reads as TGCAGCGTTGCTGGACGGATGAACACTGAAGCTTTCTTT. This translates into CSVAGRMNTEAFF.

This clonotype has more than one count but fewer than ten. This rearrangement joins TRBV27 to TRBJ1-4, with no clear D. Germline CDR1 and CDR2: MNHEY and SMNVEV (reference sequence). The CDR3 runs to 15 residues. V shed 7 bases and J shed 8 bases, with 20 bases lying between them. The CDR3: CASKSMAAQPEKLFF. The CDR3 coding sequence is TGTGCCAGCAAATCTATGGCCGCTCAACCCGAAAAACTGTTTTTT.

In this sample, this clonotype turned up many times. The chain uses TRBV27 and TRBJ2-1; D is ambiguous. V was shortened by 0 bases and J by 6 bases, with 6 bases between the two germline ends. The CDR3 consists of 13 residues. From germline, CDR1 is MNHEY and CDR2 SMNVEV (reference sequence). This CDR3 is CASSLSGANEQFF. As DNA, the CDR3 is TGTGCCAGCAGTTTATCAGGAGCCAATGAGCAGTTCTTC.

This clonotype was picked up many times. V gene TRBV27 combines with J gene TRBJ2-7, with 7 positions matching TRBD1. The CDR3 is made up of 14 amino acids. Unmatched junction bases numbered 12, after V lost 6 bases and J lost 7 bases. Germline V gene data show CDR1 as MNHEY and CDR2 as SMNVEV (reference sequence). CDR3 in amino acids: CASSPRTGAREQYF. In DNA, the CDR3 is TGTGCCAGCAGCCCCCGGACAGGAGCTCGAGAGCAGTACTTC.

Many counts were recorded for this clonotype. The chain carries TRBV20-1 and TRBJ2-5, with D perhaps TRBD2 (5 bases). V lost 1 base and J 2 bases, leaving 5 bases between the germline ends. This CDR3 region has 12 residues. Germline-derived CDR1 and CDR2 are DFQATT and SNEGSKA (reference sequence). As DNA, the CDR3 is TGCAGTGCTAGAGCGGGACAAGAGACCCAGTACTTC. This translates into CSARAGQETQYF.

CDR3 bases: TGCGCCAGCGGATTACAGGGAGTCGACACTGAAGCTTTCTTT. This sequence encodes CASGLQGVDTEAFF. This chain uses TRBV5-1 with TRBJ1-1, with TRBD1 as a possible D gene (6 bases). Trimming removed 7 bases at V and 3 bases at J, with 16 bases between. Germline V lookup: CDR1 SGHRS, CDR2 YFSETQ. The CDR3 totals 14 residues.

This rearrangement joins TRBV5-1 to TRBJ2-7; maybe TRBD2 (7 bases). The CDR3 is made up of 14 amino acids. V shed 0 bases and J shed 5 bases, with 12 bases lying between them. Per the germline V gene, CDR1 is SGHRS and CDR2 is YFSETQ. The CDR3, as DNA: TGCGCCAGCAGCTTGGTGGGGGGGCAGGACGAGCAGTACTTC. This gives the protein CASSLVGGQDEQYF.

This clonotype has ten or more counts. The rearrangement uses TRBV20-1 and TRBJ2-2; 7 bases align to TRBD1. This CDR3 is built from 13 residues. Looked up from germline, CDR1 is DFQATT and CDR2 is SNEGSKA (reference sequence). Trimming at V came to 6 bases and at J to 8 bases, leaving 9 bases not matched to a gene. The CDR3 DNA reads as TGCAGTGCCAAGACAGGGTTTGGGGGGGAGCTGTTTTTT. Protein sequence: CSAKTGFGGELFF.

This clonotype was seen more than once but under ten times. Mismatch with germline at one junction end may stem from a read error. The genes are TRBV5-1 and TRBJ1-2; 7 positions agree with TRBD1. CDR3 length equals 15 residues. CDR1 is SGHRS and CDR2 is YFSETQ in the germline V gene. In DNA form, the CDR3 reads TGCGCCAGCAAGGAGGGAGGGGGCGGCAACTGTGGCTACACCTTC. Residues: CASKEGGGGNCGYTF.

Notes on this clonotype: A much larger clone is a single base away; this may be a read error. This CDR3 is CASILATEAFF. The CDR3 DNA reads TGTGCCAGTATACTGGCAACTGAAGCTTTCTTT. This chain joins TRBV6-1 and TRBJ1-1, with D unclear. Germline lookup yields CDR1 MNHNS and CDR2 SASEGT. V was shortened by 9 bases and J by 5 bases, with 10 bases between the two germline ends. CDR3 length: 11 amino acids.

This clonotype has a count of ten or more. The chain recombines TRBV10-3 with TRBJ2-7; 10 nucleotides match TRBD2. CDR3 length: 13 amino acids. Germline CDR1 is ENHRY and CDR2 is SYGVKD. Losses at the gene ends were 10 bases for V and 4 bases for J; bases not matched to a gene: 7. The CDR3 region is CATSGTSEYEQYF. CDR3 DNA: TGTGCCACGTCCGGGACTAGCGAGTACGAGCAGTACTTC.

At least ten counts were recorded for this clonotype. CDR3 bases: TGTGCCAGCAGTGAGGCCCAGGCAATTCTGGGAGGCTACACCTTC. Translating gives CASSEAQAILGGYTF. J is TRBJ1-2 and V is TRBV2; D is undetermined. CDR3 size: 15 residues. The V gene lost 3 bases and the J gene lost 8 bases, with 19 bases spanning the gap. Germline CDR1 and CDR2: SNHLY and FYNNEI.

The chain employs TRBV29-1 and TRBJ2-7; 7 bases agree with TRBD1. Germline V gene lookup returns CDR1 SQVTM and CDR2 ANQGSEA. The J segment lost 1 base and the V segment lost 5 bases, leaving 5 bases of the junction unmatched. This CDR3 has 13 amino acids. The CDR3 sequence: CSVLTGESYEQYF. The CDR3 DNA reads TGCAGCGTTCTAACAGGGGAGTCCTACGAGCAGTACTTC.

This chain links TRBV15 with TRBJ2-3, with 10 bases aligning to TRBD2. The germline V gene encodes CDR1 LNHNV and CDR2 YYDKDF (reference sequence). V shed 1 base, J shed 4 bases, and the junction held 5 bases outside the gene matches. The CDR3 runs to 16 residues. The DNA for the CDR3 is TGTGCCACCAGCAGAGCCCTAGCGGGAGTGCCAGATACGCAGTATTTT. Translation gives CATSRALAGVPDTQYF.

J is TRBJ2-7 and V is TRBV7-9; 7 positions match TRBD1. The V gene end was trimmed by 4 bases and the J gene end by 2 bases; junction bases not matched to a gene: 5. Germline V gene data show CDR1 as SEHNR and CDR2 as FQNEAQ (reference sequence). This CDR3 has 14 residues. The CDR3 reads CASSWDSLTYEQYF. As DNA, the CDR3 is TGTGCCAGCAGCTGGGACAGCTTAACCTACGAGCAGTACTTC.

Notes on this clonotype: One base away lies a much larger clone, so this may be a sequencing read error. This chain links TRBV15 with TRBJ1-2, with D unclear. The CDR3 is made up of 13 amino acids. Trimming took off 6 bases at V and 8 bases at J, with 16 bases between the two ends. CDR1 and CDR2 (germline): LNHNV, YYDKDF (reference sequence). CDR3 region: CATSMRRGEGYTF. The DNA of the CDR3 is TGTGCCACCAGTATGCGACGGGGAGAAGGCTACACCTTC.

There are a few counts of this clonotype. The genes are TRBV28 and TRBJ1-4; D remains unclear. The length of the CDR3 is 13 residues. The germline CDR1 and CDR2 sequences are MDHEN and SYDVKM. Trimming left V 3 bases short and J 9 bases short, with 11 bases between. CDR3 in amino acids: CASSLEQTQKLFF. DNA for the CDR3: TGTGCCAGCAGTTTGGAACAGACTCAAAAACTGTTTTTT.

This clonotype was seen repeatedly, ten times or more. Here the CDR3 reads CSAPQSYEQYF. In DNA form, the CDR3 reads TGCAGTGCTCCACAGAGCTACGAGCAGTACTTC. V and J are TRBV20-1 and TRBJ2-7; unclear D gene. CDR1 is DFQATT and CDR2 is SNEGSKA in the germline V gene (reference sequence). The V and J ends lost 5 bases and 3 bases respectively, with 8 bases between them. The CDR3 is made up of 11 amino acids.

This clonotype was recorded many times. The genes are TRBV3-1 and TRBJ2-6, with D possibly being TRBD2 (6 bases). This CDR3 spans 15 amino acids. Germline V lookup: CDR1 LGHDT, CDR2 YNNKEL (reference sequence). V lost 7 bases to trimming and J lost 2 bases, with 12 bases between them. For the CDR3, the DNA is TGTGCCAGCAACCCGGGAGATACTGGGGCCAACGTCCTGACTTTC. This sequence encodes CASNPGDTGANVLTF.

This clonotype was counted between two and nine times. The chain has TRBV12-3 or TRBV12-4 and TRBJ1-5; 7 nucleotides line up with TRBD1. This CDR3 has 18 residues. V shed 6 bases, J shed 0 bases, and the junction held 14 bases outside the gene matches. The CDR3 protein is CASSLRTQRGLSNQPQHF. For the CDR3, the DNA is TGTGCCAGCAGCCTTAGGACCCAAAGGGGGCTTAGCAATCAGCCCCAGCATTTT.

The sample holds many counts of this clonotype. The rearrangement joins TRBV30 to TRBJ1-2; D might be TRBD1 (5 bases). The germline V and J ends were trimmed by 0 bases and 8 bases, with 13 bases remaining between them. Germline V gene lookup returns CDR1 GTSNPN and CDR2 SVGIG (reference sequence). This CDR3 is built from 13 residues. The CDR3 is CAWSVGPNRGYTF. As DNA, the CDR3 is TGTGCCTGGAGTGTGGGACCTAACCGGGGCTACACCTTC. The whole variable domain, filled in from reference TRBV30 and TRBJ1-2, reads SQTIHQWPATLVQPVGSPLSLECTVEGTSNPNLYWYRQAAGRGLQLLFYSVGIGQISSEVPQNLSASRPQDRQFILSSKKLLLSDSGFYLCAWSVGPNRGYTFGSGTRLTVV.

This clonotype was detected ten times or more. The gene calls are TRBV20-1 and TRBJ2-5; TRBD2 matches at 7 bases. Germline assignment: CDR1 DFQATT and CDR2 SNEGSKA (reference sequence). The J segment lost 1 base and the V segment lost 0 bases, leaving 5 bases of the junction unmatched. The CDR3 spans 15 residues. This chain's CDR3 is CSARETSRFQETQYF. CDR3 coding DNA: TGCAGTGCTAGAGAGACTAGCAGATTCCAAGAGACCCAGTACTTC.